Listed below are T cell receptor beta chains from one sample, sequenced in a study of T cell repertoires in cytomegalovirus infection. TCRdb recomputed calls from the reads with MiXCR, one row per CDR3 protein. The repertoire has 350,000 to 450,000 distinct CDR3 sequences, roughly 18% of them found once; the top ten carry around 10%. Material: PBMCs. Source of these receptors: a human donor in good health (CMV status not recorded). Some clones in this sample may be carry-over from other donors' samples. CDR3s include the opening cysteine and the closing phenylalanine or tryptophan. Each record gives: clone size, J gene, V gene, D gene, CDR3 DNA, CDR3 protein. A D gene is named only where the DNA matches it firmly. Rows may omit the clone size; those that give it use once, few, many or a size class.

>.|TRBJ2-7|TRBV12-3/TRBV12-4|.
TGTGCCAGCAGCCGGGGGCAGCTGAACGAGCAGTACTTC
CASSRGQLNEQYF
>few|TRBJ1-5|TRBV6-1|.
TGTGCCAGCAGTCACGGGACACCCAGCAATCAGCCCCAGCATTTT
CASSHGTPSNQPQHF
>many|TRBJ2-5|TRBV7-2|.
TGTGCCAGCACCCAAAGTCGGACCCAAGAGACCCAGTACTTC
CASTQSRTQETQYF
>.|TRBJ2-4|TRBV12-3/TRBV12-4|.
TGTGCCAGCAGAAGGACAGGAGGGGACATTCAGTACTTC
CASRRTGGDIQYF
>few|TRBJ1-5|TRBV6-2/TRBV6-3|.
TGTGCCAGCAGTATCTCAGGGAATAATCAGCCCCAGCATTTT
CASSISGNNQPQHF
>many|TRBJ2-1|TRBV7-2|.
TGTGCCAGCAGCTCGAACAGCTACAATGAGCAGTTCTTC
CASSSNSYNEQFF
>.|TRBJ1-2|TRBV6-8|.
TGTGCCAGCCACAGGGTGGCAGAGGCTGGCGGCTACACCTTC
CASHRVAEAGGYTF
>many|TRBJ1-3|TRBV11-2|.
TGTGCCAGCAGCGGCGGACCCAGCTCTGGAAACACCATATATTTT
CASSGGPSSGNTIYF
>many|TRBJ1-2|TRBV7-9|.
TGTGCCAGCAGCCCTATCGACTCAGGAGGGGGCTACACCTTC
CASSPIDSGGGYTF
>few|TRBJ2-7|TRBV5-1|.
TGCGCCAGCAGCTTCCCCGATGCCCACGAGCAGTACTTC
CASSFPDAHEQYF
>few|TRBJ2-1|TRBV6-1|TRBD2
TGTGCCAGCATGTTTAGCGGGGTCTCCTACAATGAGCAGTTCTTC
CASMFSGVSYNEQFF
>many|TRBJ2-3|TRBV7-3|.
TGTGCCAGCAGCTTAGTTCCTAGGGCCACAGATACGCAGTATTTT
CASSLVPRATDTQYF
>many|TRBJ1-6|TRBV25-1|.
TGTGCCAGCAGTGGGAACAGGGAAAGCTCCTATAATTCACCCCTCCACTTT
CASSGNRESSYNSPLHF
>.|TRBJ2-7|TRBV20-1|.
TGCAGTGCTTATAGTGGGCGGGCGGACTACGAGCAGTACTTC
CSAYSGRADYEQYF
>.|TRBJ2-7|TRBV5-1|.
TGCGCCAGCAGCTTGGAACGGAACTACGAGCAGTACTTC
CASSLERNYEQYF
>many|TRBJ2-7|TRBV11-2|TRBD1
TGTGCCAGCAGCTATTTGCAGGGGGCGGGCGAGCAGTACTTC
CASSYLQGAGEQYF
>few|TRBJ1-2|TRBV6-1|.
TGTGCCAGCAGCCGAACAGGTCAGGGGGGCTACACCTTC
CASSRTGQGGYTF
>.|TRBJ1-5|TRBV20-1|.
TGCAGTGCTAGAGTGGGGGGGTTTCAGCCCCAGCATTTT
CSARVGGFQPQHF
>many|TRBJ1-5|TRBV7-8|.
TGTGCCAGCAGCTCAGGACAGCTCAATCAGCCCCAGCATTTT
CASSSGQLNQPQHF
>many|TRBJ2-1|TRBV7-2|.
TGTGCCAGCAGCCTCCCGGGACTTTCCTACAATGAGCAGTTCTTC
CASSLPGLSYNEQFF